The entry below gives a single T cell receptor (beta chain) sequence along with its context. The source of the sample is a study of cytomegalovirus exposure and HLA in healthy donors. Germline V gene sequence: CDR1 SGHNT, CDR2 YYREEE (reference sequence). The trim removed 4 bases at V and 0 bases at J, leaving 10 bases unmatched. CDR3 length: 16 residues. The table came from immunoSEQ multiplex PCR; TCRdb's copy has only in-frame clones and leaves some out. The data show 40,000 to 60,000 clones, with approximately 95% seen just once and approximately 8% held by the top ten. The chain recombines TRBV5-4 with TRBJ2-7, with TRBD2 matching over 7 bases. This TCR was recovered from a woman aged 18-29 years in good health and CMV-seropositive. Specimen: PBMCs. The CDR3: CASSARLADSSYEQYF. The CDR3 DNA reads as TGTGCCAGCAGCGCAAGACTAGCCGATAGCTCCTACGAGCAGTACTTC.